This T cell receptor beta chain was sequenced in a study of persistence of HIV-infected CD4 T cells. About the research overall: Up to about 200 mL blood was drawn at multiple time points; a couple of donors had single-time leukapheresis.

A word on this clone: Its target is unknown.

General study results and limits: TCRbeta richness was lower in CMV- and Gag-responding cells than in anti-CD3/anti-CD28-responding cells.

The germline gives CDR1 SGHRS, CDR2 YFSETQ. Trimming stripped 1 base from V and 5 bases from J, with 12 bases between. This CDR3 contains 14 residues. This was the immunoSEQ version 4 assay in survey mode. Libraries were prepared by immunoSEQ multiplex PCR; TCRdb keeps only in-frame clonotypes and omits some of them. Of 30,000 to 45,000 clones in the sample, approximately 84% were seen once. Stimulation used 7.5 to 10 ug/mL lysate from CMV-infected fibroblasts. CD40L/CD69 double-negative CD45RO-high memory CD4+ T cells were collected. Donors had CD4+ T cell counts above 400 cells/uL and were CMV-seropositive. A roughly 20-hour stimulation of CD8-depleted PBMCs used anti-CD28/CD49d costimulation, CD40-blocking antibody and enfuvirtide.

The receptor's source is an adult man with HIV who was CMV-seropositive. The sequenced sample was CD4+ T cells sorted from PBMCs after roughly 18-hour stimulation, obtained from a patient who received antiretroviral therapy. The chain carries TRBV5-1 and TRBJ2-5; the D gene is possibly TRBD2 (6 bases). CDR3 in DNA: TGCGCCAGCAGCTTGCACCCAGGGAGGGAGACCCAGTACTTC. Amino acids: CASSLHPGRETQYF.